A single sample is the source of the 14 T cell receptor beta chains below, sequenced in a study of T cells in Graves' hyperthyroidism and ophthalmopathy. TCR beta CDR3 sequences were amplified from RNA transcripts. A set of HTBI primers served as the primers for a first-round RT-PCR of the TCR CDR3. TCRdb analysed the multiplex PCR reads with MiXCR anew, one entry per CDR3 protein. This sample has hundreds of thousands of distinct CDR3 sequences, with under 60% found just once. Input material: peripheral blood or thyroid tissue (not recorded which). These receptors were collected from a woman aged 18-29 years with Graves' hyperthyroidism.

As concerns this clonotype: A much larger clone differs from this one at a single base, so this may be a read error. The chain uses TRBV9 and TRBJ1-2, with 7 bases that match TRBD1. The V gene's germline CDR1 is SGDLS and CDR2 YYNGEE. The CDR3 is 13 residues long. V lost 1 base, J lost 8 bases, and 5 bases stayed unmatched. CDR3 DNA: TGTGCCAGCAGCGTAAGGACAGGTGGCGGCTACACCTTC. This gives the protein CASSVRTGGGYTF.

This chain connects TRBV6-1 to TRBJ1-2; a possible D gene is TRBD1 (5 bases). From germline, CDR1 is MNHNS and CDR2 SASEGT. Trimming took 7 bases from V and 1 from J, leaving 13 bases between them. The CDR3 sequence is 14 residues long. The CDR3 loop reads CASTQQDLNYGYTF. CDR3 bases: TGTGCCAGCACCCAACAGGATCTTAACTATGGCTACACCTTC.

On this clonotype: A read error may account for a junction end that differs from germline. The V call is TRBV6-4, the J call TRBJ1-5, with no clear D. This CDR3 comprises 16 residues. Per the germline V gene, CDR1 is MRHNA and CDR2 is SNTAGT. CDR3 protein: CASSYSTGVSNQPQHF. The DNA for the CDR3 is TGTGCCAGCAGTTACTCGACGGGAGTTAGCAATCAGCCCCAGCATTTT.

V usage is TRBV12-3 or TRBV12-4 and J usage is TRBJ1-5; D unclear. The CDR3 runs 15 residues. V lost 6 bases and J lost 3, with 15 bases in between. Here the CDR3 reads CASSRSIGYNQPQHF. In nucleotides, the CDR3 is TGTGCCAGCAGCCGAAGTATTGGTTACAATCAGCCCCAGCATTTT.

V is TRBV7-2 and J is TRBJ1-4, with D hard to call. V was cut by 5 bases and J by 4 bases, with 14 bases left in between. The CDR3 consists of 15 residues. CDR1 is SGHTA, CDR2 FQGNSA, per germline. The DNA for the CDR3 is TGTGCCAGCAGCCCGTTGACGGATTTTAATGAAAAACTGTTTTTT. Translated: CASSPLTDFNEKLFF. Filled out from reference TRBV7-2 and TRBJ1-4, the complete variable domain reads GAGVSQSPSNKVTEKGKDVELRCDPISGHTALYWYRQSLGQGLEFLIYFQGNSAPDKSGLPSDRFSAERTGGSVSTLTIQRTQQEDSAVYLCASSPLTDFNEKLFFGSGTQLSVL.

At least ten counts were recorded for this clonotype. The J gene is TRBJ1-4, the V gene TRBV9; TRBD1 might be the D (6 bases). The V gene lost 0 bases and the J gene lost 8 bases, with 8 bases spanning the gap. CDR1 SGDLS and CDR2 YYNGEE come from the germline V gene. The CDR3 loop spans 13 amino acids. The CDR3 sequence is CASSVAQGEKLFF. In DNA form, the CDR3 reads TGTGCCAGCAGCGTAGCTCAGGGGGAAAAACTGTTTTTT.

About this clonotype itself: A much larger clone is a single base away; this may be a read error. The chain joins TRBV2 to TRBJ1-1, with no clear D. Germline values: CDR1 SNHLY, CDR2 FYNNEI. The length of the CDR3 is 15 residues. Trimming took 7 bases from V and 4 from J, leaving 19 bases between them. CDR3 protein: CASTHPGSEATEAFF. The CDR3 nucleotides are TGTGCCAGCACACACCCTGGGTCAGAGGCCACTGAAGCTTTCTTT. The full variable domain, with the rest looked up from reference TRBV2 and TRBJ1-1, is EPEVTQTPSHQVTQMGQEVILRCVPISNHLYFYWYRQILGQKVEFLVSFYNNEISEKSEIFDDQFSVERPDGSNFTLKIRSTKLEDSAMYFCASTHPGSEATEAFFGQGTRLTVV.

Ten or more counts support this clonotype. V and J are TRBV20-1 and TRBJ1-6; perhaps TRBD1 as D (5 bases). CDR3 length equals 16 residues. Deletions cut 3 bases from V and 9 bases from J, with 21 bases between. The V gene's germline CDR1 is DFQATT and CDR2 SNEGSKA (reference sequence). The CDR3 nucleotides read TGCAGTGCTAGGGCGATTCCGGGACCTGCTGGTTCACCCCTCCACTTT. This encodes CSARAIPGPAGSPLHF.

The rearrangement joins TRBV6-2 or TRBV6-3 to TRBJ2-7; D not certain. CDR1 is MNHEY, CDR2 SVGEGT, per germline. The ends were cut back, 6 bases at V and 2 bases at J, with 14 bases in the middle. The CDR3 spans 14 residues. CDR3 sequence reads: CASRARAGAYEQYF. For the CDR3, the DNA is TGTGCCAGCAGGGCCCGAGCTGGGGCCTACGAGCAGTACTTC.

This clonotype was recorded at least ten times. The V gene is TRBV2, the J gene TRBJ1-3; D is unclear. There are 14 residues in the CDR3. Per germline, CDR1 SNHLY and CDR2 FYNNEI. Between the trimmed V and J ends, which lost 3 bases and 0 bases, there was a span of 6 bases. CDR3 nucleotides: TGTGCCAGCAGTGACCCGATCTCTGGAAACACCATATATTTT. Protein: CASSDPISGNTIYF.

The J gene is TRBJ2-7, the V gene TRBV12-3 or TRBV12-4; TRBD1 matches 9 bases. The CDR3 is 14 amino acids. After removal of 6 bases from V and 2 bases from J, the junction contained 5 bases not matched to a gene. CDR3: CASRLGQGPYEQYF. The CDR3 coding sequence is TGTGCCAGCAGGCTGGGACAGGGTCCCTACGAGCAGTACTTC.

In its sample, this clonotype was seen many times. The V gene is TRBV2, the J gene TRBJ2-7; D possibly corresponds to TRBD1 (5 bases). CDR1 and CDR2 (germline): SNHLY, FYNNEI. V lost 3 bases and J 5 bases, leaving 8 bases between the germline ends. This CDR3 region has 12 residues. In DNA form, the CDR3 reads TGTGCCAGCAGTGATAACAGGAACGAGCAGTACTTC. The encoded protein is CASSDNRNEQYF.

This chain connects TRBV5-1 to TRBJ2-7; 10 nucleotides match TRBD1. The V gene's germline CDR1 is SGHRS and CDR2 YFSETQ. The CDR3 length is 14 residues. V shed 4 bases and J 6 bases; nucleotides not matched to a gene: 7. CDR3 bases: TGCGCCAGCAGCCTCTGGGGACAGGGGCCCGAGCAGTACTTC. Its protein product is CASSLWGQGPEQYF. Together with reference TRBV5-1 and TRBJ2-7, the CDR3 gives the full variable domain: KAGVTQTPRYLIKTRGQQVTLSCSPISGHRSVSWYQQTPGQGLQFLFEYFSETQRNKGNFPGRFSGRQFSNSRSEMNVSTLELGDSALYLCASSLWGQGPEQYFGPGTRLTVT.

This sequence joins TRBV20-1 and TRBJ2-2, with TRBD2 identical over 7 bases. V dropped 6 bases and J dropped 5; count of bases not matched to a gene: 9. This CDR3 contains 14 residues. The V gene's germline CDR1 is DFQATT and CDR2 SNEGSKA (reference sequence). This chain's CDR3 is CSAILAGETGELFF. Written as DNA, the CDR3 is TGCAGTGCCATCCTGGCGGGAGAGACCGGGGAGCTGTTTTTT.